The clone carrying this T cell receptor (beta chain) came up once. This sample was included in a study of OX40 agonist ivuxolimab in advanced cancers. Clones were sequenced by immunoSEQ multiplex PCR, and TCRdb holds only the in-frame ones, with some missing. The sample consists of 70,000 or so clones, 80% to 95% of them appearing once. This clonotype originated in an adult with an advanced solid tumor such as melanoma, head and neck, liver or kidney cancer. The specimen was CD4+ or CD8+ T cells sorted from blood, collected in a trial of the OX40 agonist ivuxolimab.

In nucleotides, the CDR3 is TGTGCCAGCAGTTACGGGTGGGAGCAGTACTTC. The encoded protein is CASSYGWEQYF. This chain connects TRBV6-5 to TRBJ2-7; no firm D call. V gave up 2 bases and J gave up 7 bases, with 6 bases separating them. This CDR3 is built from 11 residues. Germline lookup yields CDR1 MNHEY and CDR2 SVGAGI.